This T cell receptor (beta chain) comes out of a study of blood T cell repertoires in COVID-19. Data came from immunoSEQ multiplex PCR; TCRdb stores just in-frame clones and leaves some out. The sample records 180,000 or so clones, about 85% being singletons. This CDR3 has 15 residues. The germline V gene encodes CDR1 SGHDT and CDR2 YYEEEE. Trimming removed 0 bases at V and 0 bases at J, with 9 bases between. The sequenced sample was peripheral blood. The source of this sequence is a woman of 80 years or more with acute or convalescent COVID-19. The V call is TRBV5-6, the J call TRBJ1-1; D is uncertain. The CDR3 is CASSLVSNMNTEAFF. In nucleotides, the CDR3 is TGTGCCAGCAGCTTGGTTTCTAATATGAACACTGAAGCTTTCTTT.